This T cell receptor (beta chain) was recovered during a study of T cell responses to AZD1222 COVID-19 vaccine. Profiled with immunoSEQ multiplex PCR; TCRdb holds only in-frame clones, not every one. The sample shows 150,000 to 200,000 clones, roughly nine tenths of them seen only once. CDR1 is MNHEY and CDR2 is SVGEGT in the germline V gene. CDR3 length equals 13 residues. The source is an adult in good health. The V call is TRBV6-2 or TRBV6-3, the J call TRBJ2-7; the D gene could be TRBD1 or TRBD2 (5 bases each). The J call may be in error: the DNA end matches TRBJ2-1 better. The sequenced sample was peripheral blood, obtained on day 0 of MenACWY control vaccination. In DNA, the CDR3 is TGTGCCAGCAGTGCCGGGACCTCCAATGAGCAGTTCTTC. Residues: CASSAGTSNEQFF.